These 6 T cell receptor beta chains came from one sample sequenced in a study of cytomegalovirus exposure and HLA in healthy donors (dated by TCRdb to about 2017). The library was prepared using the immunoSEQ multiplex PCR assay. For the multiplex PCR, a mixture combining 60 forward primers for TCR Vbeta segments and 13 reverse primers for TCR Jbeta segments was used. Sourced from immuneACCESS, this table was stored by TCRdb with only in-frame sequences that have V and J called. A share of the clones is absent; for the studies checked, an unresolved V gene accounts for under half, and the remainder has no known explanation. The sample yields roughly 150,000 clones; 60% to 80% were counted once. The ten largest clones take up 1.7% of the sample. The sequencing sample was made of PBMCs. The receptors here all came from a woman in her 30s in good health and CMV-seronegative.

The chain is built from TRBV7-6 and TRBJ2-1; TRBD2 is a possible D gene (7 bases). The ends were cut back, 5 bases at V and 7 bases at J, with 33 bases in the middle. This CDR3 comprises 20 residues. Germline V gives CDR1 SGHVS, CDR2 FNYEAQ. The CDR3 DNA is TGTGCCAGCAGCCTAGGGGATAGAGTTCGGGGGGACATCCAGTGGAATGAGCAGTTCTTC. It codes for CASSLGDRVRGDIQWNEQFF.

The chain employs TRBV7-9 and TRBJ1-5; possible D gene TRBD1, 5 bases. Deletions cut 3 bases from V and 6 bases from J, with 12 bases between. The CDR3 is 14 amino acids. CDR1 and CDR2 (germline): SEHNR, FQNEAQ (reference sequence). DNA for the CDR3: TGTGCCAGCAGCTTGGGGGGGTCTGCTCAGCCCCAGCATTTT. Its protein is CASSLGGSAQPQHF.

The chain carries TRBV4-2 and TRBJ2-7; TRBD2 agrees at 8 bases. The V gene end was trimmed by 4 bases and the J gene end by 3 bases; junction bases not matched to a gene: 14. This CDR3 contains 17 residues. In germline, CDR1 is LGHNA, CDR2 YNFKEQ. Written as DNA, the CDR3 is TGTGCCAGCAGCCTGAGGGCGAGCGGGGGAGCATTCTACGAGCAGTACTTC. It yields the protein CASSLRASGGAFYEQYF.

This clone appeared a single time. The V call is TRBV10-1, the J call TRBJ1-5; possible D gene TRBD1, 6 bases. The CDR3 is made up of 15 amino acids. The ends were cut back, 3 bases at V and 4 bases at J, with 13 bases in the middle. Germline V gene sequence: CDR1 WNHNN, CDR2 SYGVQD (reference sequence). CDR3 bases: TGCGCCAGCAGTGATCCCCGCGACAGGAATCAGCCCCAGCATTTT. Protein sequence: CASSDPRDRNQPQHF.

The chain combines TRBV6-1 with TRBJ2-7, with D maybe TRBD1 (5 bases). The germline V gene has CDR1 MNHNS and CDR2 SASEGT. CDR3 length: 15 residues. The germline V and J ends were trimmed by 1 base and 6 bases, with 16 bases remaining between them. The CDR3 sequence: CASSEVGQGLREQYF. In DNA, the CDR3 is TGTGCCAGCAGTGAAGTGGGGCAGGGTTTACGCGAGCAGTACTTC.

This clone was seen a few times. The chain links TRBV18 to TRBJ2-7, with 12 bases that match TRBD1. CDR3 size: 20 residues. V trimming: 2 bases; J trimming: 3 bases; junction bases outside the gene matches: 17. Germline lookup yields CDR1 KGHSH and CDR2 LQKENI. The CDR3 sequence: CASSPRVTGQGASQVYEQYF. DNA for the CDR3: TGTGCCAGCTCACCAAGGGTAACGGGACAGGGGGCCAGTCAGGTCTACGAGCAGTACTTC.